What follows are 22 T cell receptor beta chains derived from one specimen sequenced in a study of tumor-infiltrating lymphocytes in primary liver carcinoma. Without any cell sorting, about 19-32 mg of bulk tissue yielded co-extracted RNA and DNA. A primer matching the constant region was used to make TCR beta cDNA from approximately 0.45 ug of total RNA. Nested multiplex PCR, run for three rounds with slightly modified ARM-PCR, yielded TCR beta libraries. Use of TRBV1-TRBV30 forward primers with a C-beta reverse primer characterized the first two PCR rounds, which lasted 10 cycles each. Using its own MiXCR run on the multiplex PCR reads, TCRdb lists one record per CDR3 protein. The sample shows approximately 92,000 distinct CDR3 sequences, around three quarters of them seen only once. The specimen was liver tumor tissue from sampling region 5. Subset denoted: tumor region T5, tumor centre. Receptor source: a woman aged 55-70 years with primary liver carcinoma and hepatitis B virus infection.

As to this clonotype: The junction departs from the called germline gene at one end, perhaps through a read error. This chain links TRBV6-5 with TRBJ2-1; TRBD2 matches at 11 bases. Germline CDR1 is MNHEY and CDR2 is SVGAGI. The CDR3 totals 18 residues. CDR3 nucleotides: TGTGCCACCAGTTATGGGAGGGGAATTAGCGGGAGGGTTAATGTGCAGTTCTTC. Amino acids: CATSYGRGISGRVNVQFF.

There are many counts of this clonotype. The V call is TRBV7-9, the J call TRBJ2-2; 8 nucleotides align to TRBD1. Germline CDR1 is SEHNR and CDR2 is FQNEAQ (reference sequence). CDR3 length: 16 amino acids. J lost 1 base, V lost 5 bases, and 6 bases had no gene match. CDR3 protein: CASSRSGTGNTGELFF. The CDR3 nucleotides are TGTGCCAGCAGCAGATCCGGGACAGGGAACACCGGGGAGCTGTTTTTT.

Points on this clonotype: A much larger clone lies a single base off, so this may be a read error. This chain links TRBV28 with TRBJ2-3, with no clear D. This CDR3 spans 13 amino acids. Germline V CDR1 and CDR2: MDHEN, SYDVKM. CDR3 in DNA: TGTGCCAGCAGTTTCCCCTCCACAGATATGCAGTATTTT. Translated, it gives CASSFPSTDMQYF.

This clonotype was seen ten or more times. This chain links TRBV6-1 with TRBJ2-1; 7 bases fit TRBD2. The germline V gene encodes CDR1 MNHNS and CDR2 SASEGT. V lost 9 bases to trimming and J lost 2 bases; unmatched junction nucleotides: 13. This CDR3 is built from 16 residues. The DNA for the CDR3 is TGTGCCAGTTCAGACCCTAGCGGCAGAGCCTACAATGAGCAGTTCTTC. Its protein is CASSDPSGRAYNEQFF.

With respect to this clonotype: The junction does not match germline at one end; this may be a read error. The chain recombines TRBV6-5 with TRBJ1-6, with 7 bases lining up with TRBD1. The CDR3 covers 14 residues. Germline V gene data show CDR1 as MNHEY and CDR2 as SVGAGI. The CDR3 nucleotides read TGTGCTAGCACCAAAGAGGGGGCGCAATCACCCCTCCACTTT. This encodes CASTKEGAQSPLHF.

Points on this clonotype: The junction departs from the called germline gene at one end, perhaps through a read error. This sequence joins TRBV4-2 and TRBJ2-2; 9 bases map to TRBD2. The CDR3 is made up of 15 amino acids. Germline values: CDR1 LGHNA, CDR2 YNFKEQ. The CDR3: CDSSQDERGVGELFF. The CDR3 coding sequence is TGTGACAGCAGCCAAGACGAGCGGGGGGTCGGGGAGCTGTTTTTT.

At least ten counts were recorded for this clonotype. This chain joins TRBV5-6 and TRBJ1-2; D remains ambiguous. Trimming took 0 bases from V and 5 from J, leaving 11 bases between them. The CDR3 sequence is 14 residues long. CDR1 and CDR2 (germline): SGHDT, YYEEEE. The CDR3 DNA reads TGTGCCAGCAGCTTGGGCCGGGTCCTGTATGGCTACACCTTC. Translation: CASSLGRVLYGYTF.

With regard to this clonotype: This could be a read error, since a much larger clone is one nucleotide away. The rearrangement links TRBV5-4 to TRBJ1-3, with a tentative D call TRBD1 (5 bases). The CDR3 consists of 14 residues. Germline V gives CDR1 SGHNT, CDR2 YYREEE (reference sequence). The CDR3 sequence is CASSRSPGGNAIYF. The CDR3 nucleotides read TGTGCCAGCAGCCGGAGCCCGGGGGGAAACGCCATATATTTT.

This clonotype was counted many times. The CDR3 nucleotides are TGTGCCAGCATTCGGAGTTGGAATATGAACACTGAAGCTTTCTTT. Protein: CASIRSWNMNTEAFF. The genes are TRBV6-5 and TRBJ1-1; no firm D call. The CDR3 runs 15 residues. Trimming took 7 bases from V and 0 from J, leaving 15 bases between them. In germline, CDR1 is MNHEY, CDR2 SVGAGI.

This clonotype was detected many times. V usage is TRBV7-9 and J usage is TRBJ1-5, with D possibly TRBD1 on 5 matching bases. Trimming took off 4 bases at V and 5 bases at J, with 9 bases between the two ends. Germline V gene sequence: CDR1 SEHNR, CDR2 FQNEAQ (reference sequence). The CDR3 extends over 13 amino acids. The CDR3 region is CASSWGRDQPQHF. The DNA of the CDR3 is TGTGCCAGCAGCTGGGGACGTGATCAGCCCCAGCATTTT.

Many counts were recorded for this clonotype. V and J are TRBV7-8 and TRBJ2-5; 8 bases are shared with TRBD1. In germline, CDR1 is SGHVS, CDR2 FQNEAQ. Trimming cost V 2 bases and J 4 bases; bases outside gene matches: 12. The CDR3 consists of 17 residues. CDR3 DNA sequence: TGTGCCAGCAGCTTAATAATTGGGCAGGGGGCAGGAGAGACCCAGTACTTC. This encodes CASSLIIGQGAGETQYF.

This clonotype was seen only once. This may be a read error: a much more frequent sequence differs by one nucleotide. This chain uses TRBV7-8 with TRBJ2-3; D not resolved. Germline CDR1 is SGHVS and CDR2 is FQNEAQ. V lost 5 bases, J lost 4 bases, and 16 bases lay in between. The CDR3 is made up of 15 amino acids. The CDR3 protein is CASSPLGYLSDTQYF. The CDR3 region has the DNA TGTGCCAGCAGCCCCCTGGGGTACCTCTCAGATACGCAGTATTTT.

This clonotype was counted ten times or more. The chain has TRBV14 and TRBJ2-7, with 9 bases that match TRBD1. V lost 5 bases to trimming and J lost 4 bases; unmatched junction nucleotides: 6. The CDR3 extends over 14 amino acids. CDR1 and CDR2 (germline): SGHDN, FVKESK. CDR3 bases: TGTGCCAGCAGCAGGGACAGGGCTAGGTACGAGCAGTACTTC. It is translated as CASSRDRARYEQYF.

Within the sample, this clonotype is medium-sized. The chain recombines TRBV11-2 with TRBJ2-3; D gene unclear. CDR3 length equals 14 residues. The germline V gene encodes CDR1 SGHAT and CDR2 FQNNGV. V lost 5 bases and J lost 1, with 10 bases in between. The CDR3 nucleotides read TGTGCCAGCAGCCGGCTGGGCGGCACAGATACGCAGTATTTT. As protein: CASSRLGGTDTQYF.

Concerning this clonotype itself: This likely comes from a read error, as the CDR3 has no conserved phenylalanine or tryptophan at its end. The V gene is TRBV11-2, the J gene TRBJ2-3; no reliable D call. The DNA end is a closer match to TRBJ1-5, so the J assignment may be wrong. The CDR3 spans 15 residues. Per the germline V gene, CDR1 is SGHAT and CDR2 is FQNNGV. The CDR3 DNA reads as TGTGCCAGCAGCTTTGGACTAGGACGCACAGATACGCAGCATTTA. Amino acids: CASSFGLGRTDTQHL.

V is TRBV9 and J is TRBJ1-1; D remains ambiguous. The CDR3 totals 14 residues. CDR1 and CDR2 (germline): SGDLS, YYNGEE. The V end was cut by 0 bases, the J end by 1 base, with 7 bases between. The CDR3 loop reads CASSVGSKNTEAFF. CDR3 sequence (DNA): TGTGCCAGCAGCGTAGGCAGTAAGAACACTGAAGCTTTCTTT. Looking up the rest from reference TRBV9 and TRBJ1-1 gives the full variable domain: DSGVTQTPKHLITATGQRVTLRCSPRSGDLSVYWYQQSLDQGLQFLIQYYNGEERAKGNILERFSAQQFPDLHSELNLSSLELGDSALYFCASSVGSKNTEAFFGQGTRLTVV.

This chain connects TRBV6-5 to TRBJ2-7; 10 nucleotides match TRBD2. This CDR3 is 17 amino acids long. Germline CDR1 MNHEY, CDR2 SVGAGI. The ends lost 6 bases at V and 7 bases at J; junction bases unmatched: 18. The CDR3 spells CASRRTLGSGRAREQYF. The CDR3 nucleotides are TGTGCCAGCAGGCGCACTTTGGGAAGCGGGAGGGCTAGGGAGCAGTACTTC.

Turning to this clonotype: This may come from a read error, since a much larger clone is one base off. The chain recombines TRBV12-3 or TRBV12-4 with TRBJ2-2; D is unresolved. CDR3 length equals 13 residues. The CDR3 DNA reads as TGTGCCAGCAGTTCGACATCCACCAGGGAGCTGTTTTTT. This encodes CASSSTSTRELFF.

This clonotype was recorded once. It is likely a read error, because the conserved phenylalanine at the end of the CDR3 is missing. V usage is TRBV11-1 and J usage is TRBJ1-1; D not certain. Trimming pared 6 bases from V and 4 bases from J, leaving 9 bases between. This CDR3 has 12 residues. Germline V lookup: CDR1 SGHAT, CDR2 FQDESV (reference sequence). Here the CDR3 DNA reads TGTGCCAGCAGACGACTAAGCACTGAAGCTTTCTCT. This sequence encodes CASRRLSTEAFS.

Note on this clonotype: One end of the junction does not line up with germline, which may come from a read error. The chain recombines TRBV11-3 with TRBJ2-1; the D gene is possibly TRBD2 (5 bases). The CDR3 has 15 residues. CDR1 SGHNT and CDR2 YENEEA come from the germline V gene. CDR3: CAGSLAETARGEQFF. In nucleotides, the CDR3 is TGTGCCGGCAGCTTGGCAGAGACTGCCCGGGGTGAACAGTTCTTC. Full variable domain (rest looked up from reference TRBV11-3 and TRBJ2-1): EAGVVQSPRYKIIEKKQPVAFWCNPISGHNTLYWYLQNLGQGPELLIRYENEEAVDDSQLPKDRFSAERLKGVDSTLKIQPAELGDSAVYLCAGSLAETARGEQFFGPGTRLTVL.

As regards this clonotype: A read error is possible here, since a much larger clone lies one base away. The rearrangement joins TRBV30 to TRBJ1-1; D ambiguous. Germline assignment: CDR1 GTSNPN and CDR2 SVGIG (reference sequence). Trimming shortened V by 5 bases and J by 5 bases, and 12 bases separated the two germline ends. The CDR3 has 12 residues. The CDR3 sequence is CAWLKRRTEAFF. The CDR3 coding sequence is TGTGCCTGGCTTAAGAGGAGGACTGAAGCTTTCTTT.

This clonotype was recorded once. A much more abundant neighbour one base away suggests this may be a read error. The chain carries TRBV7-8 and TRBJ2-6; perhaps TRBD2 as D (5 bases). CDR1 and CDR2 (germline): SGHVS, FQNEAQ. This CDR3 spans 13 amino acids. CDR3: CASRDSGTNVLTF. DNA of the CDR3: TGTGCCAGCAGGGACTCTGGGACCAACGTCCTGACTTTC.